This TCR beta chain appears in the sequencing data of a study of a mutant IDH1 vaccine in newly diagnosed glioma. Whole-study context: Patients received vaccination from 4-6 weeks after radiotherapy alone, or with temozolomide cycles. Previous treatment comprised radiotherapy, temozolomide, or both, mostly both. Whole-study findings and limits: Induction of immune responses by the vaccine occurred in more than 85% of patients.

Points on this clone: What it binds is unknown.

The CDR3 is made up of 16 amino acids. The germline V gene encodes CDR1 KGHSH and CDR2 LQKENI. V trimming: 3 bases; J trimming: 1 base; junction bases outside the gene matches: 4. The assay was immunoSEQ multiplex PCR, and TCRdb's table has in-frame clones only and misses some. The repertoire has around 50,000 clones, around 85% of them found once; the top ten carry under 4.5%. Time point denoted: week 47, end of study. Topical imiquimod was applied with each vaccine dose, which held 300 ug of mutant IDH1 20-mer peptide. The TCR originated in a woman aged 30 to 39 with glioma. Some clones in this sample may be carry-over from other donors' samples. This sample comprised PBMCs, obtained from a glioma patient whose treatment included an IDH1 peptide vaccine. The V gene is TRBV18, the J gene TRBJ2-2; 8 bases agree with TRBD1. The DNA for the CDR3 is TGTGCCAGCTCACCTCAGGGGGCAGGGAACACCGGGGAGCTGTTTTTT. This gives the protein CASSPQGAGNTGELFF.